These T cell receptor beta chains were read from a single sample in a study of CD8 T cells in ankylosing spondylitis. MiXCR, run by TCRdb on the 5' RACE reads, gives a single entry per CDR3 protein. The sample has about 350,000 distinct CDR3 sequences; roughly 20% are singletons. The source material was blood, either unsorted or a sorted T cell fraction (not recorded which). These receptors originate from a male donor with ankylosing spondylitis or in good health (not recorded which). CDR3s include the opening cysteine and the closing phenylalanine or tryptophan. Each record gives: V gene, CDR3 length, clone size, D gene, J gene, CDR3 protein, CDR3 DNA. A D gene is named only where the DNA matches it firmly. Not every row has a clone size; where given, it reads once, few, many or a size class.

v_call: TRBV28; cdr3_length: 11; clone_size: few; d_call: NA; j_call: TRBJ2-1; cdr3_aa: CASSSGTEQFF; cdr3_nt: TGTGCCAGCAGTTCCGGCACCGAGCAGTTCTTC
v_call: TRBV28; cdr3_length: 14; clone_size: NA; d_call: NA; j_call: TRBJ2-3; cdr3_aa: CASSFVAGTDTQYF; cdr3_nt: TGTGCCAGCAGTTTCGTGGCGGGGACAGATACGCAGTATTTT
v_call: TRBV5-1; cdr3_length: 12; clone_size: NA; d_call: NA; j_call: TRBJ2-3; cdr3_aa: CASSQSTDTQYF; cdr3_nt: TGCGCCAGCAGCCAAAGCACAGATACGCAGTATTTT
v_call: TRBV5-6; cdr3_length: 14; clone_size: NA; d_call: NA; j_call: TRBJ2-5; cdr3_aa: CASSLGGVQETQYF; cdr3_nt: TGTGCCAGCAGCTTGGGCGGGGTGCAAGAGACCCAGTACTTC
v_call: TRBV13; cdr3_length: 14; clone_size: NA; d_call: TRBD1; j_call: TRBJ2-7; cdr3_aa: CASSSGQGALEQYF; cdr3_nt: TGTGCCAGCAGCTCGGGACAGGGGGCGTTAGAGCAGTACTTC
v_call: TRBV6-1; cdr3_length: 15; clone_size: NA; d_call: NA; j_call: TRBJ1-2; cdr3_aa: CASITSADSVYGYTF; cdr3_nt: TGTGCCAGCATCACTTCTGCGGACAGCGTCTATGGCTACACCTTC
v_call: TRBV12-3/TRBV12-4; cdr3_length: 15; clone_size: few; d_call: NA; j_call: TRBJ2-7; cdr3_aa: CASSSRGDRSYEQYF; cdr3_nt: TGTGCCAGCAGTTCCCGCGGGGACAGATCCTACGAGCAGTACTTC
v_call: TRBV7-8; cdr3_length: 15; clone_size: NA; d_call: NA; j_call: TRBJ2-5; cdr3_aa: CASSLRRGSQETQYF; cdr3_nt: TGTGCCAGCAGCTTGAGAAGGGGGTCCCAAGAGACCCAGTACTTC
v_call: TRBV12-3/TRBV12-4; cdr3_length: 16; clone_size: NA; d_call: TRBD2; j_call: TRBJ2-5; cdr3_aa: CASSLSLAGAWETQYF; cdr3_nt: TGTGCCAGCAGTTTGAGCTTAGCGGGGGCGTGGGAGACCCAGTACTTC
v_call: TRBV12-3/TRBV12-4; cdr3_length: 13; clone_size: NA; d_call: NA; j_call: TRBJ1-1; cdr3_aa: CASIAGGGTSAFF; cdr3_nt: TGTGCCAGCATCGCGGGCGGAGGCACTTCAGCTTTCTTT
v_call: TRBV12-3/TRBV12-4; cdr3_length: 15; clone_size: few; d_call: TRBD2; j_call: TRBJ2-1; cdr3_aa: CASSSGGGAENEQFF; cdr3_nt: TGTGCCAGCAGTTCCGGCGGGGGGGCGGAGAATGAGCAGTTCTTC
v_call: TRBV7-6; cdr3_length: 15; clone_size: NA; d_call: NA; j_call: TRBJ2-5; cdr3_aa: CASSSGSGPQETQYF; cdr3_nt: TGTGCCAGCAGCTCTGGGTCGGGACCACAAGAGACCCAGTACTTC
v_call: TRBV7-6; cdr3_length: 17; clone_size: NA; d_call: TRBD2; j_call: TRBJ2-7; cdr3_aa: CASSSERLAGTSYEQYF; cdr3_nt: TGTGCCAGCAGTTCCGAGCGGCTAGCGGGGACCTCCTACGAGCAGTACTTC
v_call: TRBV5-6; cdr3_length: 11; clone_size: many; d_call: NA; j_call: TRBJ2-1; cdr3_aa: CASSFSTEQFF; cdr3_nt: TGTGCCAGCAGCTTCTCGACAGAGCAGTTCTTC
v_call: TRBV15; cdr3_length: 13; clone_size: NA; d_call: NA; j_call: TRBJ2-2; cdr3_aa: CATRTIRGGELFF; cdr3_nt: TGTGCCACCCGGACCATTAGGGGCGGGGAGCTGTTTTTT
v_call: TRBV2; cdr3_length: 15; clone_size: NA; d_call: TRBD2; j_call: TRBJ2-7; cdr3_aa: CASIPLLAETYEQYF; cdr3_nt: TGTGCCAGCATTCCCCTGCTAGCGGAGACCTACGAGCAGTACTTC
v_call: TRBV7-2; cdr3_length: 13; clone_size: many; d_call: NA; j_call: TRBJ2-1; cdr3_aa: CASSLVGMGEQFF; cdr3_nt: TGTGCCAGCAGCTTAGTGGGTATGGGTGAGCAGTTCTTC
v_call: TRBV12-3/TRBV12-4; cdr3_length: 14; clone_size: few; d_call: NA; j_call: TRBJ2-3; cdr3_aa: CASNRRGAVDTQYF; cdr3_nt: TGTGCCAGCAACCGTAGGGGCGCTGTAGATACGCAGTATTTT
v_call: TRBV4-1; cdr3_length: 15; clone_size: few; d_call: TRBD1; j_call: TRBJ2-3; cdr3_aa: CASRRTGQGTDTQYF; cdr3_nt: TGCGCCAGCAGACGGACAGGGCAAGGCACAGATACGCAGTATTTT
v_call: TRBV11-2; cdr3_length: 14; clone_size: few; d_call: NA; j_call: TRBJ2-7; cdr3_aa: CASSLDRRFYEQYF; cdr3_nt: TGTGCCAGCAGCTTAGACAGACGGTTCTACGAGCAGTACTTC
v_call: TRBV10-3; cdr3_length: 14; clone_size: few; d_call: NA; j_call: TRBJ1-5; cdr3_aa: CAIRGVGINQPQHF; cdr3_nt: TGTGCCATCAGGGGGGTCGGGATCAATCAGCCCCAGCATTTT
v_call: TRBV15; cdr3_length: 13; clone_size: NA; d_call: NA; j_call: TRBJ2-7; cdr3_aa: CATSEPNVYEQYF; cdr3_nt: TGTGCCACCAGCGAACCGAACGTCTACGAGCAGTACTTC
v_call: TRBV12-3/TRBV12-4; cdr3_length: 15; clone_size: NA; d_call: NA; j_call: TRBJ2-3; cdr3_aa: CASSSERPGTDTQYF; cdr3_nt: TGTGCCAGCAGTTCGGAGCGGCCTGGCACAGATACGCAGTATTTT
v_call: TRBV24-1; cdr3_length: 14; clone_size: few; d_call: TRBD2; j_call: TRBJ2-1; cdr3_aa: CATSSGGVYNEQFF; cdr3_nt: TGTGCCACCAGCAGCGGGGGGGTCTACAATGAGCAGTTCTTC
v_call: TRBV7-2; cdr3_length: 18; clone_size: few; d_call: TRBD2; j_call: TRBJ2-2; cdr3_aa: CASSLAVATSGVAGELFF; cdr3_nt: TGTGCCAGCAGCTTAGCTGTTGCGACTAGCGGGGTTGCCGGGGAGCTGTTTTTT
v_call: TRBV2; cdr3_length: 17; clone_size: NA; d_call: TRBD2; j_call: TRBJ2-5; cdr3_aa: CASSEGRASGLQETQYF; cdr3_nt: TGTGCCAGCAGTGAGGGGAGGGCTAGCGGGCTTCAAGAGACCCAGTACTTC
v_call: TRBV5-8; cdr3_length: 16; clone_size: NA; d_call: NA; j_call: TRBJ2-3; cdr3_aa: CHCCLPVTPSTDTQYF; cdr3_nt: TGTCACTGCTGCCTGCCGGTTACCCCTAGCACAGATACGCAGTATTTT
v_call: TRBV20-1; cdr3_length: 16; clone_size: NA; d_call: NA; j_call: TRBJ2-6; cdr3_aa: CSARVGGRSGANVLTF; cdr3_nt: TGCAGTGCTAGAGTAGGCGGACGGAGCGGGGCCAACGTCCTGACTTTC
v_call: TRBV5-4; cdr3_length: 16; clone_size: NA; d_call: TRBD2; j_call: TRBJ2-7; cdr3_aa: CASSRLAGGPVYEQYF; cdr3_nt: TGTGCCAGCAGCCGACTAGCGGGGGGGCCTGTCTACGAGCAGTACTTC
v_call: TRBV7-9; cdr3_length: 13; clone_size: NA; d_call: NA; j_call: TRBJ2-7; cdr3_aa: CASSPGGPLEQYF; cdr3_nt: TGTGCCAGCAGCCCAGGGGGGCCTCTCGAGCAGTACTTC
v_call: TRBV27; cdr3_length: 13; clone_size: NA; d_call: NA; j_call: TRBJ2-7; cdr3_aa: CASGVRSSYEQYF; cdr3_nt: TGTGCCAGCGGGGTCCGAAGCTCCTACGAGCAGTACTTC
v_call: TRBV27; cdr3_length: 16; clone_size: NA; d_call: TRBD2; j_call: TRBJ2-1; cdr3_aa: CASSVSGGPTYNEQFF; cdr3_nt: TGTGCCAGCAGCGTTAGCGGGGGCCCTACCTACAATGAGCAGTTCTTC
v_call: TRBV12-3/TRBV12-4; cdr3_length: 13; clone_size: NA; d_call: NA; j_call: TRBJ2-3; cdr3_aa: CASSVRETDTQYF; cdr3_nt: TGTGCCAGCAGTGTTAGAGAAACAGATACGCAGTATTTT
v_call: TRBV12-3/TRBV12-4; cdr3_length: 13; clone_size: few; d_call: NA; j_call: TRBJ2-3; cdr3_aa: CASSFAAPDTQYF; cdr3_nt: TGTGCCAGCAGTTTCGCGGCGCCAGATACGCAGTATTTT
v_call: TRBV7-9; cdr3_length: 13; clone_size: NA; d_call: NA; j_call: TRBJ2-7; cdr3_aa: CASSSGHIYEQYF; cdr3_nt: TGTGCCAGCAGCTCCGGACACATTTACGAGCAGTACTTC
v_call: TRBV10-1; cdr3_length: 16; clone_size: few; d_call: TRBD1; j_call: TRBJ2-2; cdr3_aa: CASSEDGTGAPGELFF; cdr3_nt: TGCGCCAGCAGTGAGGACGGGACAGGGGCTCCCGGGGAGCTGTTTTTT